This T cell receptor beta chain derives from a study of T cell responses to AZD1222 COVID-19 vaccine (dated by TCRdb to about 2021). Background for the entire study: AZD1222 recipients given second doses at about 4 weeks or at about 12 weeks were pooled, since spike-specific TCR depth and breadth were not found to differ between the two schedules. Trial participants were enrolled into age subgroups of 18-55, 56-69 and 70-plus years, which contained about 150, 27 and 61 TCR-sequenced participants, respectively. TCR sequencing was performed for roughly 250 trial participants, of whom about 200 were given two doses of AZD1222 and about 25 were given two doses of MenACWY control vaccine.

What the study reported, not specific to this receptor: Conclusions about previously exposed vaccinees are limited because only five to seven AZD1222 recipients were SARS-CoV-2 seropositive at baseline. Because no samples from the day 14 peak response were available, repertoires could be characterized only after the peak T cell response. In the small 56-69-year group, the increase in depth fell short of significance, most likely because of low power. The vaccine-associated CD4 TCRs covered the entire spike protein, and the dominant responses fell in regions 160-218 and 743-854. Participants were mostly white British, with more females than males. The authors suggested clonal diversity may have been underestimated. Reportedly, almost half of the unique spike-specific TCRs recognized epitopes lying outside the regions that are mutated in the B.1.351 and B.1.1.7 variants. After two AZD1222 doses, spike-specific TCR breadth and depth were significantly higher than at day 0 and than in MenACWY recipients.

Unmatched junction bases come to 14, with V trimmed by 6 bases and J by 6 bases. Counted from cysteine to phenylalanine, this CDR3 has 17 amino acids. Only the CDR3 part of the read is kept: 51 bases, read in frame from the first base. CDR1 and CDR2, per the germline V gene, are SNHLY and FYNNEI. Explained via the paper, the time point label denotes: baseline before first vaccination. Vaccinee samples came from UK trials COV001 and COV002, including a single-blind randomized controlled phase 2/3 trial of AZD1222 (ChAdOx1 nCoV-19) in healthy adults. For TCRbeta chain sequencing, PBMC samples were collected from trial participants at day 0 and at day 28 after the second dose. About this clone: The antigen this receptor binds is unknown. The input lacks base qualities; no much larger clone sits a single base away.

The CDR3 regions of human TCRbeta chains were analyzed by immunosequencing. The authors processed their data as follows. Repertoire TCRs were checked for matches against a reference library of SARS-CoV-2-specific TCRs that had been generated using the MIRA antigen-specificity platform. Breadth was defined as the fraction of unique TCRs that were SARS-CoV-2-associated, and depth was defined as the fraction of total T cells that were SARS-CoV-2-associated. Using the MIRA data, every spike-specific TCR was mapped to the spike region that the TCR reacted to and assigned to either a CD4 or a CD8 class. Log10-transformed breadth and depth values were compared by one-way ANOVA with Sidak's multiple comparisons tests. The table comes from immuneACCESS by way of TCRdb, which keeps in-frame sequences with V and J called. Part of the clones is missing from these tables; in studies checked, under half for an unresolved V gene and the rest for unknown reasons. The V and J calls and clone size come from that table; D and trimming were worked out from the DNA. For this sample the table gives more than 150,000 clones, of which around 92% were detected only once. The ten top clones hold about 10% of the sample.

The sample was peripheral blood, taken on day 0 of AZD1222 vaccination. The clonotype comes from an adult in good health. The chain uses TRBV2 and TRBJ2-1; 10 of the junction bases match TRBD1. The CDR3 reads CASRPILRDRGSNEQFF. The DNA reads TGTGCCAGCAGACCGATACTCCGGGACAGGGGTTCCAATGAGCAGTTCTTC.